Below are 2 T cell receptor beta chains sequenced from a single sample in a study of cytomegalovirus exposure and HLA in healthy donors. Both 60 Vbeta primers and 13 Jbeta primers went into the PCR. Clones were sequenced by immunoSEQ multiplex PCR, and TCRdb holds only the in-frame ones, with some missing. The data hold some 120,000 clones, with 80% observed a single time. Sequenced material: PBMCs. These receptors were obtained from a middle-aged man in good health and CMV-seronegative.

V gene TRBV28 combines with J gene TRBJ1-2, with 7 bases lining up with TRBD1. The CDR3 totals 12 residues. V gave up 5 bases and J gave up 8 bases; unmatched junction bases: 5. Per the germline V gene, CDR1 is MDHEN and CDR2 is SYDVKM. The CDR3 nucleotides read TGTGCCAGCAGTCCCCCGGACAGGGGCTACACCTTC. It specifies CASSPPDRGYTF.

The rearrangement uses TRBV4-2 and TRBJ2-3, with 7 nucleotides matching TRBD2. Germline lookup yields CDR1 LGHNA and CDR2 YNFKEQ. Trimming at V came to 0 bases and at J to 6 bases, leaving 3 bases not matched to a gene. This CDR3 comprises 14 residues. The CDR3 nucleotides read TGTGCCAGCAGCCAAGATGCCGGGGGGGATACGCAGTATTTT. This sequence encodes CASSQDAGGDTQYF.